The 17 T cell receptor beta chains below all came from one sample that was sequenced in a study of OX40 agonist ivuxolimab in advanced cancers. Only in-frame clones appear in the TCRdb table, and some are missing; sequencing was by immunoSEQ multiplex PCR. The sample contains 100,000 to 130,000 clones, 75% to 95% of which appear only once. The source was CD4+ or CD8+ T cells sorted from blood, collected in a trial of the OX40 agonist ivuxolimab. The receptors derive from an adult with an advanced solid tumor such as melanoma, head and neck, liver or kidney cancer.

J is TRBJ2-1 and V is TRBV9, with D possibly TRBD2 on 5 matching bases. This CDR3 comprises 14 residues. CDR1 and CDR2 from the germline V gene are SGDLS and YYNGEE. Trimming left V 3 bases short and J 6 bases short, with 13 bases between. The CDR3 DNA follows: TGTGCCAGCAGCGAGACGTTAGCGACCAATGAGCAGTTCTTC. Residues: CASSETLATNEQFF.

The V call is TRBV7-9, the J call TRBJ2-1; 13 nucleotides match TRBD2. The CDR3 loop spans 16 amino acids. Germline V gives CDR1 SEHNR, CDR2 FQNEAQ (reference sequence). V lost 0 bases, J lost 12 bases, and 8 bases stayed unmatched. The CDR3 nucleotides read TGTGCCAGCAGCTTAGCGCTGGGACTAGCGGGAAAGGGGCAGTTCTTC. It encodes CASSLALGLAGKGQFF.

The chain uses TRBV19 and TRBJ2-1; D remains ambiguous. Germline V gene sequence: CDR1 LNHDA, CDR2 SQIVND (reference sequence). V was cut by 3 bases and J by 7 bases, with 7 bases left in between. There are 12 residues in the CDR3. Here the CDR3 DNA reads TGTGCCAGTAGTATTGGCGAGAATGAGCAGTTCTTC. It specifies CASSIGENEQFF.

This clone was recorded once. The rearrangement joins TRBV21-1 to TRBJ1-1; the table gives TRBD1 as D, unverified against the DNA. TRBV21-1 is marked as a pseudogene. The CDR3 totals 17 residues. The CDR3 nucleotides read TGTGCCAGCACCACGGGGGAGGACAGGGGGATGGTGACTGAAGCTTTCTTT. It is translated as CASTTGEDRGMVTEAFF.

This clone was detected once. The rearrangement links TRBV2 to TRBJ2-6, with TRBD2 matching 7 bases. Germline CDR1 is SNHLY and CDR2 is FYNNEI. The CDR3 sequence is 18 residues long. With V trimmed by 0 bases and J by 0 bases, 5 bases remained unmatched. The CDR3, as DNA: TGTGCCAGCAGTGAAGCGCGGGGGAGGGGCTCTGGGGCCAACGTCCTGACTTTC. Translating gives CASSEARGRGSGANVLTF.

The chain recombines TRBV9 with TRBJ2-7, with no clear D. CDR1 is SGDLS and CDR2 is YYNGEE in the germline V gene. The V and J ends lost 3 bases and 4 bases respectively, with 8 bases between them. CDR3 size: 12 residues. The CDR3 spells CASSALGYEQYF. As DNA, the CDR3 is TGTGCCAGCAGCGCCTTGGGTTACGAGCAGTACTTC.

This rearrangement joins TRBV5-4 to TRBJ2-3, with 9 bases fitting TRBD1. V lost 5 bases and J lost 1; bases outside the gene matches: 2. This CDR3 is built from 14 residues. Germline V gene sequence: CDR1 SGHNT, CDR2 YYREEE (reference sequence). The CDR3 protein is CASSRDRGTDTQYF. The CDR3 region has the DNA TGTGCCAGCAGTCGGGACAGGGGCACAGATACGCAGTATTTT.

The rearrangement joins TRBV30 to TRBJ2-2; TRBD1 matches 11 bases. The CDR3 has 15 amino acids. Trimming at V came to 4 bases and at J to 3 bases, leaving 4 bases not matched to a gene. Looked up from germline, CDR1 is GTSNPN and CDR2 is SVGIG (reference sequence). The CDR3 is CAWIMDRGHTGELFF. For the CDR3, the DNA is TGTGCCTGGATTATGGACAGGGGGCACACCGGGGAGCTGTTTTTT.

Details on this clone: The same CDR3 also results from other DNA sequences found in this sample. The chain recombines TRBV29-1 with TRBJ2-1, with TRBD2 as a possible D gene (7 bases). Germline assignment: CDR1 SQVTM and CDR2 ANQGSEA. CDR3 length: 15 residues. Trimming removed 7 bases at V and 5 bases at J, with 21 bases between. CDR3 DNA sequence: TGCAGCGCCAGGAGGGGGACGGGAGGCCACAATGAGCAGTTCTTC. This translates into CSARRGTGGHNEQFF.

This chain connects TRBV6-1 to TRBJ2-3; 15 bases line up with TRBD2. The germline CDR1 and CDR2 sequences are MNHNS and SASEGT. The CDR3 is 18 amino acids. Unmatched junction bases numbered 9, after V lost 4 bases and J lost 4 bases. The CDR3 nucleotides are TGTGCCAGCAGTGGGGGACTAGCGGGAGGCGGGGTCCCAGATACGCAGTATTTT. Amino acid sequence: CASSGGLAGGGVPDTQYF.

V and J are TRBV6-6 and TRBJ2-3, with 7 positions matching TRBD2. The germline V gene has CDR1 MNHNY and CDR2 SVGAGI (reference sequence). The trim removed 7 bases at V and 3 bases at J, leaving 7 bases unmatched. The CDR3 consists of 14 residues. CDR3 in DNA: TGTGCCAGCAAGCACCGGGGGGAAACAGATACGCAGTATTTT. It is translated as CASKHRGETDTQYF.

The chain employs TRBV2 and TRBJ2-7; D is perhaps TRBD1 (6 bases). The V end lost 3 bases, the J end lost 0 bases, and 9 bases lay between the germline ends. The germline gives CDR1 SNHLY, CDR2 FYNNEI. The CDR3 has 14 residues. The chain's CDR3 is CASSDRGPSYEQYF. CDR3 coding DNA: TGTGCCAGCAGTGACAGGGGACCCTCCTACGAGCAGTACTTC. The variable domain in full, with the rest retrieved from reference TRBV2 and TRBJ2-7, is EPEVTQTPSHQVTQMGQEVILRCVPISNHLYFYWYRQILGQKVEFLVSFYNNEISEKSEIFDDQFSVERPDGSNFTLKIRSTKLEDSAMYFCASSDRGPSYEQYFGPGTRLTVT.

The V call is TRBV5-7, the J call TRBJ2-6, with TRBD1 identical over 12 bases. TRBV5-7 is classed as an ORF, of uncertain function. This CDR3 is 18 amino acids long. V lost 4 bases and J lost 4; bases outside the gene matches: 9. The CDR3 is CASSHRDRGRLGANVLTF. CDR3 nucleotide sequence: TGTGCCAGCAGCCACCGGGACAGGGGGCGGTTGGGGGCCAACGTCCTGACTTTC.

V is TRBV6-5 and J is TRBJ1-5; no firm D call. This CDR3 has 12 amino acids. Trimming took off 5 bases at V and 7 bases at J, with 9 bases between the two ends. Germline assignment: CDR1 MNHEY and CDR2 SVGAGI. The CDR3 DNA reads TGTGCCAGCAGTGAAGGGTGGCAGCCCCAGCATTTT. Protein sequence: CASSEGWQPQHF.

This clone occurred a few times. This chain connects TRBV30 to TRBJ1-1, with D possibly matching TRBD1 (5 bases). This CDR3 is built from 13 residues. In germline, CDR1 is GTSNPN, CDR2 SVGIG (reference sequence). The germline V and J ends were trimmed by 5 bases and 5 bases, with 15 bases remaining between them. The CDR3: CAWVPWGDTEAFF. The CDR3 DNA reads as TGTGCCTGGGTACCGTGGGGGGATACTGAAGCTTTCTTT.

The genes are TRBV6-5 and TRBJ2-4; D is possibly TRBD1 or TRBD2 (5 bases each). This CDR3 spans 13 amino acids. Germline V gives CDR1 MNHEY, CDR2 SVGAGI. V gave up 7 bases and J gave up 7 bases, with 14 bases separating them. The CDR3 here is CASTRRGANIQYF. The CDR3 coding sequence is TGTGCCAGCACGCGACGGGGCGCGAACATTCAGTACTTC.

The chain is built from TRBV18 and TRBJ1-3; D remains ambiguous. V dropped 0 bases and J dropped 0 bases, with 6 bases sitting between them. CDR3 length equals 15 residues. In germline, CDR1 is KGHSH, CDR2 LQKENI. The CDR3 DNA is TGTGCCAGCTCACCACCGGCAAGCTCTGGAAACACCATATATTTT. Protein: CASSPPASSGNTIYF.